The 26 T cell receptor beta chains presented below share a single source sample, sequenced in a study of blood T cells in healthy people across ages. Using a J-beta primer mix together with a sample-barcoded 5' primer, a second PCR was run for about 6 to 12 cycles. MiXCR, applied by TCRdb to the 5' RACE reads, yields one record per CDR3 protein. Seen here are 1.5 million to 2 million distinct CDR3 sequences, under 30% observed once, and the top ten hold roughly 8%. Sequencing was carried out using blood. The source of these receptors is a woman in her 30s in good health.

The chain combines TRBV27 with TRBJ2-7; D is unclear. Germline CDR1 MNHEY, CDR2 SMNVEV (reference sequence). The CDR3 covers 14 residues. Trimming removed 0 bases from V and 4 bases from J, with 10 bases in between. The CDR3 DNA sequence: TGTGCCAGCAGTTTATCGGCAGTGGGATACGAGCAGTACTTC. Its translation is CASSLSAVGYEQYF.

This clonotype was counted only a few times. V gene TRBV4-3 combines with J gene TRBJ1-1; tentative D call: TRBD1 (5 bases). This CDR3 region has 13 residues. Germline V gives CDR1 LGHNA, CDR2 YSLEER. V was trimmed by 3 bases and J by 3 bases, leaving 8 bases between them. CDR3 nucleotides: TGCGCCAGCAGCCAGATCAGGGACACTGAAGCTTTCTTT. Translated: CASSQIRDTEAFF.

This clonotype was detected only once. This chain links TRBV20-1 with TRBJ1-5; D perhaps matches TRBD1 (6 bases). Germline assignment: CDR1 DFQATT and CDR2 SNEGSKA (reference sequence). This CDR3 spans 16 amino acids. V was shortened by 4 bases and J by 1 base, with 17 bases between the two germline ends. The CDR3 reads CSATPWGRGSNQPQHF. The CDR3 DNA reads TGCAGTGCTACCCCATGGGGGCGGGGGAGCAATCAGCCCCAGCATTTT.

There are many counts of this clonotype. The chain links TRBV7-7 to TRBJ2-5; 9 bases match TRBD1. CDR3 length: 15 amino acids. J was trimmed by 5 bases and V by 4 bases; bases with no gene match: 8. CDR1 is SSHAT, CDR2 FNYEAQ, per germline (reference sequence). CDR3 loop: CASSSSTGGWETQYF. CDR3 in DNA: TGTGCCAGCAGCTCCTCAACAGGGGGCTGGGAGACCCAGTACTTC.

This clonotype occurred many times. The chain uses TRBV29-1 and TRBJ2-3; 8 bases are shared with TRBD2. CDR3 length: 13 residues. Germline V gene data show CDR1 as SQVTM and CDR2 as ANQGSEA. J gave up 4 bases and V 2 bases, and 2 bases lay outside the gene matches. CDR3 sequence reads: CSVERGGPDTQYF. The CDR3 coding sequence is TGCAGCGTTGAACGGGGGGGCCCAGATACGCAGTATTTT.

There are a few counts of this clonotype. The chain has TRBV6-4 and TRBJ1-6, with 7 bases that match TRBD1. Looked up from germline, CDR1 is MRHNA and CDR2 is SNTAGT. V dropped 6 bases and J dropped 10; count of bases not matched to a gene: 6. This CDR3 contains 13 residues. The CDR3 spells CASRRDSKSPLHF. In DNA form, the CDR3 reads TGTGCCAGCAGGAGGGACAGCAAATCACCCCTCCACTTT.

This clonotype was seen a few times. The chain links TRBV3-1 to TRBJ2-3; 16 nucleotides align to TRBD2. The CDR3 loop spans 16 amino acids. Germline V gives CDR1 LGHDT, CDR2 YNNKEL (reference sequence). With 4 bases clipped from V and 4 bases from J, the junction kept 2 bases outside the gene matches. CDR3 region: CASSPGTSGRADTQYF. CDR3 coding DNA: TGTGCCAGCAGCCCAGGGACTAGCGGGAGGGCAGATACGCAGTATTTT.

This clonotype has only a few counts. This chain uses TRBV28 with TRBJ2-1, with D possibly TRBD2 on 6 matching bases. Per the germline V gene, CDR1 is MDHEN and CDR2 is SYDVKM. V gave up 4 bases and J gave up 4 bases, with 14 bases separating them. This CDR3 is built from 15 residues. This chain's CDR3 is CASSSVGGYYNEQFF. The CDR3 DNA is TGTGCCAGCAGTTCGGTAGGAGGGTATTACAATGAGCAGTTCTTC.

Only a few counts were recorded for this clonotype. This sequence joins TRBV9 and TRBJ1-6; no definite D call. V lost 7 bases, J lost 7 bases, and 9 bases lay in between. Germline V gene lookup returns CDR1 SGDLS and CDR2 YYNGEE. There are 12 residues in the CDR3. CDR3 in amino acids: CASAGRNSPLHF. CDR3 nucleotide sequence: TGTGCCAGCGCCGGGAGGAATTCACCCCTCCACTTT.

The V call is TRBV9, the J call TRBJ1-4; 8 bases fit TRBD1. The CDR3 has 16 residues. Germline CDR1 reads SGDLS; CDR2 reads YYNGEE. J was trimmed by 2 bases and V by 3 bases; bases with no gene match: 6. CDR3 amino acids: CASSARQGLTNEKLFF. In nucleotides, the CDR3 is TGTGCCAGCAGCGCGCGACAGGGGCTCACTAATGAAAAACTGTTTTTT. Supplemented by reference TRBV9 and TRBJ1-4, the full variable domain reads DSGVTQTPKHLITATGQRVTLRCSPRSGDLSVYWYQQSLDQGLQFLIQYYNGEERAKGNILERFSAQQFPDLHSELNLSSLELGDSALYFCASSARQGLTNEKLFFGSGTQLSVL.

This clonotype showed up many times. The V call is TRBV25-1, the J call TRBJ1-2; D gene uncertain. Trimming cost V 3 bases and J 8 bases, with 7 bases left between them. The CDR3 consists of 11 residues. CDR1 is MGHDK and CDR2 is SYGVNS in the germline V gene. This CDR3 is CASSDPSGYTF. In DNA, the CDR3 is TGTGCCAGCAGTGACCCTAGCGGCTACACCTTC.

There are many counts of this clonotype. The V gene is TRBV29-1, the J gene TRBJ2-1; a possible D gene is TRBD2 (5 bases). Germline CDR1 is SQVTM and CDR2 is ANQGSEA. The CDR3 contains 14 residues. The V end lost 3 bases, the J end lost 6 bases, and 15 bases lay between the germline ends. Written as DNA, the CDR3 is TGCAGCGTTGATGCGGGCGGGCTCTCCAATGAGCAGTTCTTC. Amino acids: CSVDAGGLSNEQFF.

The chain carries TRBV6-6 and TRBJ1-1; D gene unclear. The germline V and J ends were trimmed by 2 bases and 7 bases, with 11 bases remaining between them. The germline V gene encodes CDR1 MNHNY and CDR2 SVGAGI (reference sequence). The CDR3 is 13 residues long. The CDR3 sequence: CASSYRERFEAFF. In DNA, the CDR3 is TGTGCCAGCAGTTACAGGGAGAGATTTGAAGCTTTCTTT.

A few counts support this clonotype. The CDR3 here is CASSPPGPKGETQYF. The DNA of the CDR3 is TGTGCCAGCAGCCCCCCCGGGCCAAAGGGGGAGACCCAGTACTTC. The chain uses TRBV7-9 and TRBJ2-5; maybe TRBD1 (5 bases). Germline assignment: CDR1 SEHNR and CDR2 FQNEAQ (reference sequence). This CDR3 has 15 amino acids. Trimming shortened V by 5 bases and J by 5 bases, and 18 bases separated the two germline ends.

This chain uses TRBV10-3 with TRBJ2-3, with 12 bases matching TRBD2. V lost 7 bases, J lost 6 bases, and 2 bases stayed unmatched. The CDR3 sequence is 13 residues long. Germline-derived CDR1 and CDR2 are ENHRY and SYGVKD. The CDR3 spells CAITGTSGDTQYF. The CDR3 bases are TGTGCCATCACCGGGACTAGCGGGGATACGCAGTATTTT.

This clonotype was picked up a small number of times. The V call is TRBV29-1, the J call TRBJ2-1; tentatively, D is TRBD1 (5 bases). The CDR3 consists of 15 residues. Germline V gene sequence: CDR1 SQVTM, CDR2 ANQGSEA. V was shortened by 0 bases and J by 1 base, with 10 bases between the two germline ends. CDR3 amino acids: CSVEDGQSSYNEQFF. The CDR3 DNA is TGCAGCGTTGAAGATGGACAAAGTTCCTACAATGAGCAGTTCTTC.

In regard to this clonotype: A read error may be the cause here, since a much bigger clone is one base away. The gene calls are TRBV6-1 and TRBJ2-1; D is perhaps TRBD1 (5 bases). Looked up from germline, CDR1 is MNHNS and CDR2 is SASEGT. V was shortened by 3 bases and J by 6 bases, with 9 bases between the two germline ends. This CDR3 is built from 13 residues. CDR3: CASSDQGSNEQFF. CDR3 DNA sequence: TGTGCCAGCAGTGACCAGGGAAGCAATGAGCAGTTCTTC.

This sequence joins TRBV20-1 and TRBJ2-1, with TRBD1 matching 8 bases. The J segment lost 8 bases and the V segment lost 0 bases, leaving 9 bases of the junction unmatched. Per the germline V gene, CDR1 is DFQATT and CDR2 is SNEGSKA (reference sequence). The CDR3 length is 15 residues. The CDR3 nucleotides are TGCAGTGCTAGAGATCCGACAGGGGCTGGGGATGAGCAGTTCTTC. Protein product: CSARDPTGAGDEQFF.

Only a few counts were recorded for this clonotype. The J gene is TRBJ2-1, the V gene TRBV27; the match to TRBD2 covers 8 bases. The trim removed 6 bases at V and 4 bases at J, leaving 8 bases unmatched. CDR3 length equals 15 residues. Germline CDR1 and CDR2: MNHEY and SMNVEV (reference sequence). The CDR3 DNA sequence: TGTGCCAGCAGCGTTAGCGGGGCCCCATACAATGAGCAGTTCTTC. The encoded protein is CASSVSGAPYNEQFF.

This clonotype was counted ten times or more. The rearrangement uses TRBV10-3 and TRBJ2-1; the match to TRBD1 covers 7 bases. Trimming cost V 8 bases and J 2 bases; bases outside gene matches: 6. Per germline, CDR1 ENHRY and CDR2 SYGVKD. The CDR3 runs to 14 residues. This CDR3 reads CAICGTEPYNEQFF. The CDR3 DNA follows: TGTGCCATCTGTGGGACAGAGCCCTACAATGAGCAGTTCTTC.

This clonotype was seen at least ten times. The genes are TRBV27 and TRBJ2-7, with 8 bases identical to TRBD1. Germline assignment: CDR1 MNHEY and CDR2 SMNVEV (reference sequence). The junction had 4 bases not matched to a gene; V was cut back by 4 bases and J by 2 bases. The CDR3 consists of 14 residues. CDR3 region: CASSSTGAAYEQYF. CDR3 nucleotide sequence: TGTGCCAGCAGTTCGACAGGGGCTGCCTACGAGCAGTACTTC.

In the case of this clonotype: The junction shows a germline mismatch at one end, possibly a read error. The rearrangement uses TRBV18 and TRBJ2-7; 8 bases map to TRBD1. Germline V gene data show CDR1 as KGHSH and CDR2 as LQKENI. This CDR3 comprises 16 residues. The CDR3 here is CASSGAQGASSYEQYF. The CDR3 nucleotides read TGTGCCAGCTCAGGGGCTCAGGGGGCCAGCTCCTATGAGCAGTACTTC.

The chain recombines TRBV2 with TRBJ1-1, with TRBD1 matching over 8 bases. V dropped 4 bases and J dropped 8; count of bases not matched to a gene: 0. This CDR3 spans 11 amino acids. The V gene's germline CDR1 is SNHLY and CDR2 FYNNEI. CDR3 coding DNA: TGTGCCAGCAGTGGACAGGGGGAAGCTTTCTTT. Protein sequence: CASSGQGEAFF.

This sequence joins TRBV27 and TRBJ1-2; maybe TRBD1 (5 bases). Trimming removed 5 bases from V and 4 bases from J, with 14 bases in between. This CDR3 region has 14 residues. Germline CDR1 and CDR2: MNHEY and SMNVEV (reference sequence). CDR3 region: CASSPLWGGYGYTF. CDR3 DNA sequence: TGTGCCAGCAGTCCTCTGTGGGGGGGCTATGGCTACACCTTC.

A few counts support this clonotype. Written as DNA, the CDR3 is TGTGCCAGCCAATCTTGGCGGGGCACTGAAGCTTTCTTT. This encodes CASQSWRGTEAFF. The chain employs TRBV28 and TRBJ1-1; D remains unclear. Trimming pared 8 bases from V and 4 bases from J, leaving 14 bases between. Per germline, CDR1 MDHEN and CDR2 SYDVKM. This CDR3 contains 13 residues.

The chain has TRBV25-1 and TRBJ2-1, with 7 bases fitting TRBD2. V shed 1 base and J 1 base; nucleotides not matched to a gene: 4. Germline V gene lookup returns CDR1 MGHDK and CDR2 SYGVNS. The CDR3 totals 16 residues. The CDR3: CASSEWGGGSYNEQFF. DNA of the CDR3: TGTGCCAGCAGTGAATGGGGGGGGGGATCCTACAATGAGCAGTTCTTC.